These 18 T cell receptor beta chains came from one sample sequenced in a study of OX40 agonist ivuxolimab in advanced cancers. The repertoire was sequenced with immunoSEQ multiplex PCR; TCRdb's copy has only in-frame clones and lacks some. There are approximately 31,000 clones in the sample; approximately 88% occur only once, and 45% to 65% lies in the top ten. The input for sequencing was CD4+ or CD8+ T cells sorted from blood, taken in a trial of the OX40 agonist ivuxolimab. The receptors stem from an adult with an advanced solid tumor such as melanoma, head and neck, liver or kidney cancer.

This chain's CDR3 is CATSRELREETQYF. The CDR3 DNA is TGTGCCACCAGCAGAGAACTGAGGGAAGAGACCCAGTACTTC. The V call is TRBV15, the J call TRBJ2-5, with D possibly being TRBD2 (5 bases). Trimming pared 0 bases from V and 3 bases from J, leaving 8 bases between. The CDR3 has 14 amino acids. The germline gives CDR1 LNHNV, CDR2 YYDKDF (reference sequence).

This rearrangement joins TRBV28 to TRBJ1-1; D remains unclear. Germline values: CDR1 MDHEN, CDR2 SYDVKM. The CDR3 extends over 14 amino acids. The ends were cut back, 2 bases at V and 0 bases at J, with 7 bases in the middle. CDR3 sequence (DNA): TGTGCCAGCAGTTTAAGGGAATTGAACACTGAAGCTTTCTTT. This translates into CASSLRELNTEAFF.

V and J are TRBV9 and TRBJ1-2; TRBD1 is a possible D gene (6 bases). This CDR3 comprises 12 residues. Deletions cut 5 bases from V and 2 bases from J, with 7 bases between. Germline loops: CDR1 SGDLS, CDR2 YYNGEE. CDR3 bases: TGTGCCAGCAGGCAGGGGAACTATGGCTACACCTTC. Translated: CASRQGNYGYTF. Drawing the rest from reference TRBV9 and TRBJ1-2, the complete variable domain is DSGVTQTPKHLITATGQRVTLRCSPRSGDLSVYWYQQSLDQGLQFLIQYYNGEERAKGNILERFSAQQFPDLHSELNLSSLELGDSALYFCASRQGNYGYTFGSGTRLTVV.

This chain uses TRBV14 with TRBJ1-6, with no clear D. The CDR3 is 16 residues long. From germline, CDR1 is SGHDN and CDR2 FVKESK. Trimming stripped 0 bases from V and 10 bases from J, with 16 bases between. CDR3 coding DNA: TGTGCCAGCAGCCAAGAAGGGTACATTGGGGTCTCACCCCTCCACTTT. Amino acids: CASSQEGYIGVSPLHF.

The genes are TRBV6-6 and TRBJ2-3, with TRBD2 matching over 9 bases. The ends lost 2 bases at V and 0 bases at J; junction bases unmatched: 3. Germline V gene lookup returns CDR1 MNHNY and CDR2 SVGAGI (reference sequence). The CDR3 totals 16 residues. CDR3 nucleotides: TGTGCCAGCAGTTACATGGCGGGGGGGAGCACAGATACGCAGTATTTT. It encodes CASSYMAGGSTDTQYF.

The rearrangement uses TRBV9 and TRBJ2-7, with TRBD1 matching 9 bases. This CDR3 spans 15 amino acids. V gave up 3 bases and J gave up 3 bases; unmatched junction bases: 7. CDR1 is SGDLS and CDR2 is YYNGEE in the germline V gene. CDR3 nucleotides: TGTGCCAGCAGCGCCGAGGACAGGGGAGACTACGAGCAGTACTTC. Its translation is CASSAEDRGDYEQYF.

The genes are TRBV5-1 and TRBJ2-1, with 7 bases that match TRBD1. CDR3 length equals 18 residues. Germline trimming cut 3 bases from V and 0 bases from J; bases unmatched to any gene: 12. The germline CDR1 and CDR2 sequences are SGHRS and YFSETQ. This chain's CDR3 is CASSSLTSTGSSYNEQFF. The CDR3 DNA sequence: TGCGCCAGCAGCTCCCTCACTTCGACAGGGAGCTCCTACAATGAGCAGTTCTTC.

This clone was counted many times. The J gene is TRBJ2-1, the V gene TRBV5-4; TRBD2 aligns across 8 bases. The CDR3 loop spans 16 amino acids. Looked up from germline, CDR1 is SGHNT and CDR2 is YYREEE (reference sequence). V was clipped by 3 bases and J by 8 bases; unmatched bases: 13. The CDR3 sequence is CASSSIGTRVSYEQFF. The CDR3 region has the DNA TGTGCCAGCAGCTCAATCGGGACTAGGGTCTCCTATGAGCAGTTCTTC.

V is TRBV4-3 and J is TRBJ2-1, with 7 bases that match TRBD2. The trim removed 1 base at V and 7 bases at J, leaving 13 bases unmatched. This CDR3 has 17 amino acids. Germline loops: CDR1 LGHNA, CDR2 YSLEER. The CDR3 reads CASSQAHSSGVKNEQFF. The CDR3 DNA is TGCGCCAGCAGCCAAGCCCACTCCAGCGGGGTAAAGAATGAGCAGTTCTTC.

The chain couples TRBV9 to TRBJ2-7; 7 nucleotides match TRBD1. In germline, CDR1 is SGDLS, CDR2 YYNGEE. The CDR3 covers 14 residues. With V trimmed by 4 bases and J by 0 bases, 4 bases remained unmatched. For the CDR3, the DNA is TGTGCCAGCAGCCCCCGGACAGGCTCCTACGAGCAGTACTTC. Encoded protein: CASSPRTGSYEQYF. Based on the CDR3 plus reference TRBV9 and TRBJ2-7, the full variable domain is DSGVTQTPKHLITATGQRVTLRCSPRSGDLSVYWYQQSLDQGLQFLIQYYNGEERAKGNILERFSAQQFPDLHSELNLSSLELGDSALYFCASSPRTGSYEQYFGPGTRLTVT.

V is TRBV7-8 and J is TRBJ2-7; 7 nucleotides align to TRBD1. The CDR3 runs to 15 residues. The germline V gene has CDR1 SGHVS and CDR2 FQNEAQ. V trimming: 1 base; J trimming: 0 bases; junction bases outside the gene matches: 3. The CDR3 DNA reads TGTGCCAGCAGCTTAGACAGGGGATACTCCTACGAGCAGTACTTC. Translated, it gives CASSLDRGYSYEQYF.

This sequence joins TRBV6-6 and TRBJ2-7, with unresolved D. The CDR3 runs to 12 residues. CDR1 MNHNY and CDR2 SVGAGI come from the germline V gene (reference sequence). Trimming cost V 5 bases and J 2 bases, with 7 bases left between them. The CDR3 nucleotides read TGTGCCAGCAGTCGACCGACCTACGAGCAGTACTTC. Amino acid sequence: CASSRPTYEQYF.

V and J are TRBV7-6 and TRBJ2-1; 13 bases match TRBD2. CDR1 and CDR2 (germline): SGHVS, FNYEAQ. V shed 3 bases and J 8 bases; nucleotides not matched to a gene: 7. The CDR3 totals 16 residues. This CDR3 is CASSLTSGGYYDEQFF. CDR3 bases: TGTGCCAGCAGCTTGACTAGCGGGGGGTATTACGATGAGCAGTTCTTC. The full variable domain, in which reference TRBV7-6 and TRBJ2-1 provide the parts outside the CDR3, is GAGVSQSPRYKVTKRGQDVALRCDPISGHVSLYWYRQALGQGPEFLTYFNYEAQQDKSGLPNDRFSAERPEGSISTLTIQRTEQRDSAMYRCASSLTSGGYYDEQFFGPGTRLTVL.

Note on this clone: Other DNA sequences of this sample code for an identical CDR3. This chain connects TRBV6-5 to TRBJ2-2; D is unclear. CDR1 MNHEY and CDR2 SVGAGI come from the germline V gene. Trimming removed 6 bases at V and 8 bases at J, with 16 bases between. The CDR3 has 14 amino acids. CDR3 region: CASSPVLATGELFF. The CDR3 DNA reads as TGTGCCAGCAGCCCCGTTTTGGCCACTGGGGAGCTGTTTTTT.

The V gene is TRBV6-5, the J gene TRBJ1-1; weak D call: TRBD1 (5 bases). The V and J ends lost 6 bases and 4 bases respectively, with 18 bases between them. Germline V gene data show CDR1 as MNHEY and CDR2 as SVGAGI. This CDR3 is built from 15 residues. CDR3 DNA: TGTGCCAGCAGCCTCTGGGGCCCCCACGGCACTGAAGCTTTCTTT. Encoded protein: CASSLWGPHGTEAFF.

The chain joins TRBV19 to TRBJ1-5; weak D call: TRBD1 (6 bases). Germline CDR1 and CDR2: LNHDA and SQIVND (reference sequence). With 8 bases removed from V and 3 bases from J, the gap between germline ends came to 14 bases. CDR3 length: 14 amino acids. The CDR3 coding sequence is TGTGCCAGTCAAGGACAGACCCTCAATCAGCCCCAGCATTTT. The encoded protein is CASQGQTLNQPQHF.

The DNA of the CDR3 is TGTGCCAGCAGTTCAGATGGGACTCCGGATCAGCCCCAGCATTTT. It is translated as CASSSDGTPDQPQHF. The J gene is TRBJ1-5, the V gene TRBV7-9; the D gene is possibly TRBD1 (5 bases). Deletions cut 6 bases from V and 5 bases from J, with 17 bases between. This CDR3 has 15 residues. Germline V gives CDR1 SEHNR, CDR2 FQNEAQ (reference sequence). Drawing the rest from reference TRBV7-9 and TRBJ1-5, the complete variable domain is DTGVSQNPRHKITKRGQNVTFRCDPISEHNRLYWYRQTLGQGPEFLTYFQNEAQLEKSRLLSDRFSAERPKGSFSTLEIQRTEQGDSAMYLCASSSDGTPDQPQHFGDGTRLSIL.

This chain's CDR3 is CAWRLPPGELFF. The CDR3 coding sequence is TGTGCCTGGAGGCTCCCTCCCGGGGAGCTGTTTTTT. J is TRBJ2-2 and V is TRBV30, with no clear D. Germline values: CDR1 GTSNPN, CDR2 SVGIG (reference sequence). This CDR3 region has 12 residues. The V gene lost 3 bases and the J gene lost 6 bases, with 8 bases spanning the gap.